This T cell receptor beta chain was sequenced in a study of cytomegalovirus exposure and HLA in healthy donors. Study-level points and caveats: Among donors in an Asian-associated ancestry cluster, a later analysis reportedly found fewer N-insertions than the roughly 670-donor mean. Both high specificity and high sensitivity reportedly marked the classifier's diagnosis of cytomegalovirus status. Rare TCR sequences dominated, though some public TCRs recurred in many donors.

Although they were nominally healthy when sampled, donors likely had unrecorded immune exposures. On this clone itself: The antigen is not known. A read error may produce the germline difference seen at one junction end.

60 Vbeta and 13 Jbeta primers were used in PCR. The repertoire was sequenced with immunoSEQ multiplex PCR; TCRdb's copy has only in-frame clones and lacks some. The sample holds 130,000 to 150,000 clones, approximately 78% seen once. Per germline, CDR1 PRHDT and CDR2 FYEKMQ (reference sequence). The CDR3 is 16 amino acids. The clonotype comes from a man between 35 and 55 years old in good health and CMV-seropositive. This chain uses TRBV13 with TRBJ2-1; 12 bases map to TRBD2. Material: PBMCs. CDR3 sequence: CASSLTSGSVHNEQLF. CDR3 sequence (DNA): TGTGCCAGCAGCTTGACTAGCGGGAGTGTCCACAATGAGCAGCTCTTC.